This T cell receptor beta chain appears in the sequencing data of a study of monozygotic twins with inflammatory bowel disease (dated by TCRdb to about 2019). About the full investigation: A total of some 30 monozygotic twin pairs were included in the full study, comprising nine German pairs (four IBD-concordant, five IBD-discordant) and 19 IBD-discordant Danish pairs. Within discordant pairs, disease-associated traits were sought mainly by comparing IBD patients with their genetically identical healthy co-twins. Each individual had, on average, about 151 000 unique TCRalpha sequences and 181 000 unique TCRbeta sequences available for analysis. General findings and caveats noted by the study authors: IBD patients had lower TCRbeta repertoire diversity, measured by the inverse Simpson index, than their healthy co-twins. No single strong signal or clonotype linked to IBD turned up in the results, so the idea that one exists was not supported. Background noise and inter-individual variability may have been introduced into the repertoires by the differing immunosuppressive treatments among patients. No difference in repertoire similarity was observed between concordant and discordant twins, possibly owing to limited statistical power. Different T cell subtypes could not be distinguished in the analysis. IBD patients shared fewer clonotypes with other individuals than healthy twins did, most markedly in patients showing signs of disease activity.

From each donor, an approximately 2.5 ml peripheral blood sample was drawn into PAXgene tubes and stored at -80 degrees C. Without T cell sorting, total RNA was isolated from whole blood using the PAXgene blood miRNA kit on an automated QIAcube. Peripheral blood from monozygotic twin pairs who were concordant or discordant for inflammatory bowel disease underwent deep TCRalpha and TCRbeta repertoire profiling using unique molecular barcoding. Smoking habits were recorded for all twin pairs, with individuals classified as current, former or never smokers. Libraries were constructed by 5' RACE. Preparation of each TCR library used approximately 3,200 ng of total RNA. For each sample, cDNA was synthesized in eight separate reactions using SMARTScribe reverse transcriptase. During cDNA synthesis, unique molecular identifiers containing a 6-nucleotide sample barcode were introduced by template switching. Two nested PCRs of approximately 16 and 10 cycles amplified the TCRalpha and TCRbeta cDNA, and bead purification followed each PCR. Before amplification, the cDNA was treated with uracil DNA-glycosylase and purified using the QIAquick PCR purification kit. The second PCR was the step at which Illumina TruSeq-compatible adapters and sample-specific barcodes were added. Library quality and concentration were assessed using TapeStation and Qubit, and roughly 5.5 ng of each library was pooled. Sequencing of the pooled libraries was done on an Illumina HiSeq2500 single-index Rapid Run using custom sequencing primers and 2 x 100 bp reads. The paper's data handling went like this. UMI-based consensus assembly with MiGEC version 1.2.6 was used to correct PCR and sequencing errors. MiXCR version 2.1.1 was used for V(D)J alignment, clonotype assembly and CDR3 extraction. To normalise gene usage, clonotype sharing and MAIT/NKT TCR abundance, the analysis used the top 1000, 10 000 and 20 000 clonotypes per sample. After downsampling to 27 000 UMIs, diversity was calculated as the inverse Simpson index using the vegan R package. Paired Mann-Whitney U tests were applied to discordant twin pairs, with Benjamini-Hochberg correction for multiple testing. TCRdb reprocessed the reads; each CDR3 protein sequence makes one entry, and DNA is unavailable. The V and J calls here are based on TCRdb, not the publication. This sample's table carries about 160,000 distinct CDR3 sequences. 2.5% to 3% of the sample belongs to the ten largest clones.

Regarding this clonotype: Its antigen is not yet known.

In the germline V gene, CDR1 corresponds to SGDLS and CDR2 to YYNGEE. The CDR3 contains 19 residues, cysteine and phenylalanine counted. DNA is not recorded here. The receptor was isolated from a human donor with ulcerative colitis or Crohn's disease, or a healthy co-twin of an affected twin (not recorded which). Sequenced input: blood. Recombination joined TRBV9 with TRBJ2-2; absent DNA, TCRdb's TRBD2 call cannot be checked. The CDR3 sequence is CASSAGGLAGRMWTGELFF.